Listed here are 8 T cell receptor beta chains from one sample, sequenced in a study of blood T cell repertoires in COVID-19. Sequenced by immunoSEQ multiplex PCR; TCRdb stores in-frame clones only, minus some. Among about 200,000 clones, about 95% were seen once, and the ten largest hold about 0.8%. The specimen was peripheral blood. The receptors originated from a man aged 25 to 40 with COVID-19, enrolled during active disease.

The chain joins TRBV30 to TRBJ2-5; 8 bases line up with TRBD1. The CDR3 extends over 13 amino acids. V shed 1 base and J 5 bases; nucleotides not matched to a gene: 3. CDR1 GTSNPN and CDR2 SVGIG come from the germline V gene (reference sequence). The CDR3 coding sequence is TGTGCCTGGAGTGCCACAGGGGGGGAGACCCAGTACTTC. Translating it yields CAWSATGGETQYF.

This chain connects TRBV29-1 to TRBJ2-2, with 7 bases that match TRBD1. Germline values: CDR1 SQVTM, CDR2 ANQGSEA. The CDR3 covers 13 residues. V was clipped by 7 bases and J by 5 bases; unmatched bases: 7. CDR3 in amino acids: CSARYRGTGELFF. CDR3 DNA: TGCAGCGCCCGATACAGGGGTACCGGGGAGCTGTTTTTT.

The V and J genes are TRBV28 and TRBJ1-4; 10 nucleotides line up with TRBD1. Germline V lookup: CDR1 MDHEN, CDR2 SYDVKM. With V trimmed by 6 bases and J by 7 bases, 8 bases remained unmatched. CDR3 length equals 15 residues. Here the CDR3 reads CASSRPGTGAEKLFF. In DNA form, the CDR3 reads TGTGCCAGCAGCCGGCCGGGGACAGGGGCTGAAAAACTGTTTTTT.

The V and J genes are TRBV3-1 (or the pseudogene TRBV3-2) and TRBJ1-2; TRBD1 might be the D (5 bases). Germline V gene lookup returns CDR1 LGHDT and CDR2 YNNKEL (reference sequence). The ends were cut back, 0 bases at V and 7 bases at J, with 9 bases in the middle. CDR3 length: 13 amino acids. CDR3 nucleotides: TGTGCCAGCAGCCAAGAGGGGCGCGGTGGCTACACCTTC. It is translated as CASSQEGRGGYTF.

This clone is a singleton in its sample. The chain couples TRBV29-1 to TRBJ2-3, with 12 bases aligning to TRBD2. Germline CDR1 is SQVTM and CDR2 is ANQGSEA. This CDR3 spans 17 amino acids. Trimming removed 2 bases from V and 4 bases from J; junction bases left unmatched: 10. This CDR3 is CSVEWPSGGAVPDTQYF. The CDR3 DNA reads as TGCAGCGTTGAATGGCCTAGCGGGGGGGCCGTACCAGATACGCAGTATTTT.

This clone was seen only once. The chain joins TRBV5-1 to TRBJ2-1, with 8 bases matching TRBD1. CDR1 is SGHRS and CDR2 is YFSETQ in the germline V gene. V dropped 2 bases and J dropped 6; count of bases not matched to a gene: 7. The CDR3 is 15 amino acids. The CDR3: CASSLRQGTFNEQFF. The CDR3 coding sequence is TGCGCCAGCAGCTTACGACAGGGGACCTTCAATGAGCAGTTCTTC. The full variable domain, in which reference TRBV5-1 and TRBJ2-1 provide the parts outside the CDR3, is KAGVTQTPRYLIKTRGQQVTLSCSPISGHRSVSWYQQTPGQGLQFLFEYFSETQRNKGNFPGRFSGRQFSNSRSEMNVSTLELGDSALYLCASSLRQGTFNEQFFGPGTRLTVL.

V is TRBV25-1 and J is TRBJ1-2; D gene uncertain. Germline CDR1 and CDR2: MGHDK and SYGVNS. This CDR3 region has 14 residues. The V and J ends lost 10 bases and 2 bases respectively, with 17 bases between them. CDR3 nucleotides: TGTGCCACTAAGGAGGAGGGTTGGAACTATGGCTACACCTTC. Translating it yields CATKEEGWNYGYTF.

CDR3 coding DNA: TGTGCCAGCAGCTCCGTAACAGGGAGCTCCTACGAGCAGTACTTC. It codes for CASSSVTGSSYEQYF. This chain connects TRBV11-2 to TRBJ2-7; perhaps TRBD1 as D (6 bases). CDR3 length: 15 amino acids. Germline V CDR1 and CDR2: SGHAT, FQNNGV. V lost 4 bases and J lost 0, with 13 bases in between.